These 2 T cell receptor beta chains were all obtained from the same sample, sequenced in a study of blood T cells in healthy people across ages. Combining a sample-barcoded 5' primer with a J-beta primer mix, a second PCR ran for about 6 to 11 cycles. TCRdb re-derived calls from the 5' RACE reads in MiXCR, one entry per CDR3 protein. The table shows some 700,000 distinct CDR3 sequences, with about 20% occurring only once. Sample: blood. These receptors all stem from a man in his 70s in good health.

This clonotype was seen only a few times. This chain connects TRBV20-1 to TRBJ1-5; D gene uncertain. Germline CDR1 DFQATT, CDR2 SNEGSKA (reference sequence). Trimming shortened V by 4 bases and J by 1 base, and 17 bases separated the two germline ends. The CDR3 length is 16 residues. The CDR3 protein is CSATDFVRGSNQPQHF. The CDR3 bases are TGCAGTGCTACCGATTTTGTTCGGGGAAGCAATCAGCCCCAGCATTTT.

This clonotype was seen a few times. The chain recombines TRBV20-1 with TRBJ1-1; D gene unclear. This CDR3 is 14 amino acids long. Germline V gives CDR1 DFQATT, CDR2 SNEGSKA (reference sequence). V lost 3 bases and J 0 bases, leaving 11 bases between the germline ends. The CDR3 nucleotides are TGCAGTGCTAGCAACCCTGGTTTGAACACTGAAGCTTTCTTT. Residues: CSASNPGLNTEAFF.